This T cell receptor (beta chain) was sequenced in a study of T cell changes during pregnancy in multiple sclerosis. This CDR3 has 15 amino acids. V gave up 1 base and J gave up 3 bases, with 11 bases separating them. Germline loops: CDR1 LGHNA, CDR2 YNFKEQ. TCRdb's copy holds only in-frame clones and misses some; the assay was immunoSEQ multiplex PCR. The sample holds more than 35,000 clones, about 89% seen once. The chain joins TRBV4-2 to TRBJ2-3; D might be TRBD2 (5 bases). This TCR came from a female donor with multiple sclerosis, enrolled in a pregnancy study. Sample: CD8+ T cells from peripheral blood mononuclear cells, taken in the third trimester of pregnancy. CDR3 residues: CASSQVEGETDTQYF. The CDR3 bases are TGTGCCAGCAGCCAAGTCGAGGGAGAGACAGATACGCAGTATTTT.